Below, 32 T cell receptor beta chains from the same sample are listed, as sequenced in a study of T cells expressing NK-cell markers. Reanalyzing the 5' RACE reads, TCRdb keeps one entry per CDR3 protein, without DNA. This sample contains some 140,000 distinct CDR3 sequences. Input material: blood T cells: a sorted CD56 or NKG2C T cell subset, CD4+ or CD8+ T cells, or bulk PBMC T cells (not recorded which). The receptors stem from a woman between 50 and 59 years old in good health.

This chain uses TRBV29-1 with TRBJ2-1. CDR3 length: 14 residues. Germline loops: CDR1 SQVTM, CDR2 ANQGSEA. CDR3 in amino acids: CSVISGSRYNEQFF.

The J gene is TRBJ1-2, the V gene TRBV4-1; TCRdb selects TRBD1, and the lack of DNA leaves this call unchecked. Germline CDR1 MGHRA, CDR2 YSYEKL. CDR3 length equals 15 residues. The CDR3 is CASSQETSRVYGYTF.

The chain recombines TRBV6-6 with TRBJ1-1; TCRdb returns TRBD1, unconfirmable since there is no DNA. Germline CDR1 is MNHNY and CDR2 is SVGAGI (reference sequence). The CDR3 is 15 amino acids. CDR3 loop: CASTSWDRGDTEAFF.

The V gene is TRBV6-5, the J gene TRBJ2-7; absent DNA, TCRdb's TRBD2 call cannot be checked. Germline V gene data show CDR1 as MNHEY and CDR2 as SVGAGI. The length of the CDR3 is 18 residues. CDR3: CASSYSGSGRIPSYEQYF.

The genes are TRBV4-1 and TRBJ2-1; TCRdb gives TRBD2 as the D gene, but with no DNA this cannot be confirmed. This CDR3 has 15 amino acids. Germline V gives CDR1 MGHRA, CDR2 YSYEKL. The CDR3 loop reads CASSQDTSEFNEQFF.

The chain couples TRBV10-3 to TRBJ2-5; checking the TCRdb D call of TRBD1 is not possible without DNA. Germline CDR1 is ENHRY and CDR2 is SYGVKD. CDR3 length: 14 amino acids. The CDR3 loop is CAINSPGPWETQYF.

The chain links TRBV12-3 or TRBV12-4 to TRBJ2-7; TCRdb selects TRBD2, and the lack of DNA leaves this call unchecked. This CDR3 spans 14 amino acids. The CDR3 region is CASSIGGVGSEQYF.

The gene calls are TRBV20-1 and TRBJ2-5; the TCRdb D gene call, TRBD2, has no DNA to confirm it. Germline V gene lookup returns CDR1 DFQATT and CDR2 SNEGSKA (reference sequence). The CDR3 covers 15 residues. This chain's CDR3 is CSAMPHVGGGETQYF.

The chain uses TRBV5-1 and TRBJ2-1; the D call of TRBD2 rests on TCRdb alone, since no DNA is present to check it. From germline, CDR1 is SGHRS and CDR2 YFSETQ. This CDR3 has 15 amino acids. The CDR3 sequence is CASSLDVGGYNEQFF.

The V call is TRBV11-2, the J call TRBJ2-1; without DNA, the TCRdb call of TRBD1 cannot be checked. CDR3 size: 16 residues. Germline loops: CDR1 SGHAT, CDR2 FQNNGV. The CDR3: CASFPGGGADYNEQFF.

The J gene is TRBJ1-1, the V gene TRBV19; TCRdb's D gene call, TRBD1, goes unchecked for lack of DNA. The germline V gene has CDR1 LNHDA and CDR2 SQIVND (reference sequence). The CDR3 contains 14 residues. CDR3 sequence: CASTVFRGDTEAFF.

V usage is TRBV3-1 and J usage is TRBJ2-3. CDR1 is LGHDT, CDR2 YNNKEL, per germline (reference sequence). CDR3 size: 13 residues. CDR3 in amino acids: CASSQLHTDTQYF.

The J gene is TRBJ2-1, the V gene TRBV5-5; TCRdb's D call of TRBD2 is untestable without DNA. The CDR3 covers 15 residues. Per the germline V gene, CDR1 is SGHKS and CDR2 is YYEKEE (reference sequence). The CDR3 sequence: CATHGRGLADNEQFF.

CDR3 loop: CASTGLLNTGELFF. The chain joins TRBV3-1 to TRBJ2-2; the TCRdb D gene call, TRBD2, has no DNA to confirm it. The CDR3 totals 14 residues. Germline V lookup: CDR1 LGHDT, CDR2 YNNKEL (reference sequence).

The CDR3 sequence is CASSDRALNEQFF. V usage is TRBV6-4 and J usage is TRBJ2-1; TCRdb's D call, TRBD2, is unchecked because there is no DNA. The CDR3 covers 13 residues. Germline lookup yields CDR1 MRHNA and CDR2 SNTAGT.

The chain has TRBV21-1 and TRBJ1-6. TRBV21-1 is a documented pseudogene. The CDR3 runs to 12 residues. CDR3 amino acids: CASRDVNSPLHF.

The rearrangement links TRBV2 to TRBJ1-1; TCRdb selects TRBD1, and the lack of DNA leaves this call unchecked. CDR1 is SNHLY and CDR2 is FYNNEI in the germline V gene. The CDR3 sequence is 14 residues long. The CDR3 protein is CASWEGQGGTEAFF.

The chain joins TRBV4-1 to TRBJ2-2; no DNA is available, so the TRBD2 call from TCRdb remains unchecked. There are 18 residues in the CDR3. The germline gives CDR1 MGHRA, CDR2 YSYEKL. The CDR3: CASSPIGTSGSRTGELFF.

The V gene is TRBV5-4, the J gene TRBJ2-2. Looked up from germline, CDR1 is SGHNT and CDR2 is YYREEE (reference sequence). There are 11 residues in the CDR3. The CDR3 region is CASSSVGELFF.

The chain carries TRBV4-1 and TRBJ2-7; TCRdb designates TRBD1, a call that cannot be tested without DNA. CDR1 is MGHRA and CDR2 is YSYEKL in the germline V gene. The CDR3 is 16 residues long. CDR3 sequence reads: CASSQAGTGSSYEQYF.

This chain uses TRBV12-3 or TRBV12-4 with TRBJ2-1; TCRdb's D call of TRBD1 is untestable without DNA. The CDR3 loop spans 15 amino acids. The CDR3: CASSSRDKLMDEQFF.

The CDR3 sequence is CASSGGPGYTF. The rearrangement joins TRBV12-3 or TRBV12-4 to TRBJ1-2; TCRdb proposes TRBD1, but this gene call is untestable without DNA. The CDR3 has 11 residues.

The chain links TRBV7-6 to TRBJ2-1. In germline, CDR1 is SGHVS, CDR2 FNYEAQ. This CDR3 has 14 amino acids. This CDR3 is CASSRRGSHNEQFF.

CDR3 loop: CASWASIYNEQFF. The chain carries TRBV27 and TRBJ2-1; the D call from TCRdb, TRBD2, cannot be confirmed without DNA. The CDR3 sequence is 13 residues long. Per germline, CDR1 MNHEY and CDR2 SMNVEV (reference sequence).

The chain carries TRBV19 and TRBJ2-7; no DNA is available, so the TRBD1 call from TCRdb remains unchecked. CDR3 length: 15 amino acids. CDR1 is LNHDA and CDR2 is SQIVND in the germline V gene (reference sequence). The CDR3: CASSIEGGAFYEQYF.

The chain employs TRBV4-2 and TRBJ2-3; lacking DNA, the TRBD2 call made by TCRdb goes unchecked. Germline CDR1 is LGHNA and CDR2 is YNFKEQ. There are 15 residues in the CDR3. CDR3: CASSHYPDSTDTQYF.

This chain uses TRBV5-6 with TRBJ2-1; TCRdb calls TRBD1, which cannot be checked without DNA. This CDR3 contains 19 residues. Germline V gives CDR1 SGHDT, CDR2 YYEEEE. This CDR3 reads CASSWGRGATYGHYNEQFF.

This sequence joins TRBV5-5 and TRBJ2-2; the TCRdb D gene call, TRBD1, has no DNA to confirm it. There are 15 residues in the CDR3. Germline V gene sequence: CDR1 SGHKS, CDR2 YYEKEE (reference sequence). This CDR3 is CASSSRQGNTGELFF.

This CDR3 is CSATRGPGELFF. J is TRBJ2-2 and V is TRBV20-1; checking the TCRdb D call of TRBD1 is not possible without DNA. Germline values: CDR1 DFQATT, CDR2 SNEGSKA (reference sequence). The CDR3 contains 12 residues.

The J gene is TRBJ2-7, the V gene TRBV20-1. Germline V lookup: CDR1 DFQATT, CDR2 SNEGSKA (reference sequence). This CDR3 spans 13 amino acids. The CDR3 sequence is CSAIVPGVHEQYF.

The chain has TRBV5-1 and TRBJ2-1; the TCRdb call, TRBD1, lacks DNA for checking. The CDR3 sequence is 14 residues long. Germline V lookup: CDR1 SGHRS, CDR2 YFSETQ. This chain's CDR3 is CASSEGQGYNEQFF.

V gene TRBV14 combines with J gene TRBJ2-1; TCRdb's D call, TRBD1, is unchecked because there is no DNA. The CDR3 is 15 residues long. Germline CDR1 SGHDN, CDR2 FVKESK. The CDR3 region is CASSSVRDARNEQFF.